The source of this TCR beta chain is a study of cytotoxic CD8 clonotypes in ibrutinib-treated CLL. Assay used: immunoSEQ multiplex PCR; TCRdb lists only in-frame clones, some missing. The sample includes 30,000 to 50,000 clones, 68% of them seen just once. The CDR3 spans 16 residues. Trimming took off 3 bases at V and 0 bases at J, with 16 bases between the two ends. The germline V gene has CDR1 SGHDT and CDR2 YYEEEE. The gene calls are TRBV5-6 and TRBJ2-7, with D maybe TRBD1 (5 bases). The sequence was obtained from a human donor with chronic lymphocytic leukemia. The specimen was PBMCs, collected at disease progression, from a patient treated with ibrutinib. In nucleotides, the CDR3 is TGTGCCAGCAGCTCGATCAGGGAAATGGGCTCCTACGAGCAGTACTTC. This sequence encodes CASSSIREMGSYEQYF.